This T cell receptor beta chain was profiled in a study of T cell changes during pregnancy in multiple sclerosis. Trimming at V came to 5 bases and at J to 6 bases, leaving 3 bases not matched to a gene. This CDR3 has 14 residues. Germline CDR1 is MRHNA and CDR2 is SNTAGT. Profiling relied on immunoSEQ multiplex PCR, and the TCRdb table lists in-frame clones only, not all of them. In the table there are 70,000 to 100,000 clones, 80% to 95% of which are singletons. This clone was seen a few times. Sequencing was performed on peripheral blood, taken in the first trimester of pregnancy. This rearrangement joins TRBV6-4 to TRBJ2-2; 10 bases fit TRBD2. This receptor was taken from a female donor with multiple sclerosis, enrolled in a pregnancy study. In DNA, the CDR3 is TGTGCCAGCAGTCCGACTAGCGGGTCCGGGGAGCTGTTTTTT. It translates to CASSPTSGSGELFF.